This T cell receptor beta chain appears in the sequencing data of a study of neurological immune-mediated disorders. Study-wide points: There was no clinical or MRI feature that showed an association with the multiple sclerosis repertoire cluster. Patients with HTLV-1-associated myelopathy showed the most TCR clonal expansion. Those with multiple sclerosis showed the least, falling below healthy controls.

Germline V gene lookup returns CDR1 SGHRS and CDR2 YFSETQ. V dropped 2 bases and J dropped 2; count of bases not matched to a gene: 8. There are 18 residues in the CDR3. The authors made cDNA by 5'RACE with 10-nucleotide random UMIs. In every sequencing run, more than 180 million TCR-beta sequences were generated from 15-18 subjects. TCRdb redid the calling of the 5' RACE reads with MiXCR, one entry per CDR3 protein. The table includes 45,000 to 50,000 distinct CDR3 sequences, 2.5% to 3.5% detected once. Many counts were recorded for this clonotype. Antigen: not known. This clonotype was obtained from a woman between 50 and 59 years old with multiple sclerosis. The sequenced sample consisted of PBMCs. The gene calls are TRBV5-1 and TRBJ2-2, with 11 bases identical to TRBD2. The CDR3 sequence: CASSFGGLAATNTGELFF. DNA for the CDR3: TGCGCCAGCAGCTTCGGGGGACTAGCGGCGACTAACACCGGGGAGCTGTTTTTT. The variable domain in full, with the rest retrieved from reference TRBV5-1 and TRBJ2-2, is KAGVTQTPRYLIKTRGQQVTLSCSPISGHRSVSWYQQTPGQGLQFLFEYFSETQRNKGNFPGRFSGRQFSNSRSEMNVSTLELGDSALYLCASSFGGLAATNTGELFFGEGSRLTVL.